These 32 T cell receptor beta chains share one sample of origin, sequenced in a study of siplizumab effects on memory and regulatory T cells. The protocol was immunoSEQ multiplex PCR, while the TCRdb copy is restricted to in-frame clones and leaves out a portion. In the table there are over 85,000 clones, 94% of which are singletons. The sequenced sample was non-Treg CD4+ T cells sorted from blood. The receptors were sampled from a human donor in good health.

The V and J genes are TRBV6-6 and TRBJ1-1, with 9 bases fitting TRBD1. The CDR3 length is 15 residues. Germline assignment: CDR1 MNHNY and CDR2 SVGAGI (reference sequence). With V trimmed by 6 bases and J by 1 base, 6 bases remained unmatched. CDR3 region: CASRTQGAENTEAFF. DNA of the CDR3: TGTGCCAGCAGGACACAGGGGGCTGAGAACACTGAAGCTTTCTTT.

The chain is built from TRBV30 and TRBJ2-3; 9 nucleotides align to TRBD2. The V and J ends lost 0 bases and 7 bases, in that order; junction bases with no gene match: 8. From germline, CDR1 is GTSNPN and CDR2 SVGIG (reference sequence). The CDR3 runs to 15 residues. CDR3 nucleotide sequence: TGTGCCTGGAGTGTATTTGCGGGGGGGCCGAATACGCAGTATTTT. Translating it yields CAWSVFAGGPNTQYF. Complete variable domain (other parts from reference TRBV30 and TRBJ2-3): SQTIHQWPATLVQPVGSPLSLECTVEGTSNPNLYWYRQAAGRGLQLLFYSVGIGQISSEVPQNLSASRPQDRQFILSSKKLLLSDSGFYLCAWSVFAGGPNTQYFGPGTRLTVL.

The CDR3 DNA follows: TGTGCCAGCTCACCGCCGGCCATTCGGAACTATGGCTACACCTTC. Amino acid sequence: CASSPPAIRNYGYTF. The V gene is TRBV18, the J gene TRBJ1-2; D gene uncertain. This CDR3 region has 15 residues. Trimming removed 3 bases at V and 2 bases at J, with 13 bases between. The germline gives CDR1 KGHSH, CDR2 LQKENI.

The chain uses TRBV7-3 and TRBJ2-7; D unresolved. The CDR3 sequence is 14 residues long. The V end was cut by 1 base, the J end by 1 base, with 8 bases between. Per the germline V gene, CDR1 is SGHTA and CDR2 is FQGTGA. This CDR3 is CASSLNPDSYEQYF. CDR3 sequence (DNA): TGTGCCAGCAGCTTAAATCCGGATTCCTACGAGCAGTACTTC.

This clone came up once. The gene calls are TRBV9 and TRBJ1-2, with no clear D. The V end was cut by 0 bases, the J end by 8 bases, with 23 bases between. CDR3 length: 17 amino acids. Germline CDR1 and CDR2: SGDLS and YYNGEE. Here the CDR3 reads CASSVAMGFSDHRGYTF. In DNA, the CDR3 is TGTGCCAGCAGCGTAGCTATGGGCTTTTCAGACCATAGAGGCTACACCTTC.

The chain links TRBV6-6 to TRBJ2-7; TRBD1 matches 10 bases. V lost 5 bases and J lost 5; bases outside the gene matches: 6. Looked up from germline, CDR1 is MNHNY and CDR2 is SVGAGI (reference sequence). CDR3 size: 14 residues. Here the CDR3 reads CASSPPGQGNEQYF. Here the CDR3 DNA reads TGTGCCAGCAGTCCTCCGGGACAGGGGAACGAGCAGTACTTC.

The V call is TRBV2, the J call TRBJ1-2; D is undetermined. The CDR3 totals 13 residues. Trimming stripped 8 bases from V and 0 bases from J, with 10 bases between. Germline CDR1 reads SNHLY; CDR2 reads FYNNEI. Here the CDR3 DNA reads TGTGCCAGCTTGACCAATCCTAACTATGGCTACACCTTC. Translated: CASLTNPNYGYTF.

The chain carries TRBV11-2 and TRBJ2-7, with 8 positions matching TRBD1. This CDR3 spans 15 amino acids. V was clipped by 2 bases and J by 1 base; unmatched bases: 4. Germline loops: CDR1 SGHAT, CDR2 FQNNGV. The CDR3 DNA sequence: TGTGCCAGCAGCTTAAGACAGGGGCCGTCCTACGAGCAGTACTTC. Translated: CASSLRQGPSYEQYF.

The chain couples TRBV5-4 to TRBJ1-6; the D is unclear. V lost 4 bases, J lost 7 bases, and 15 bases lay in between. There are 15 residues in the CDR3. Germline-derived CDR1 and CDR2 are SGHNT and YYREEE (reference sequence). The CDR3 region has the DNA TGTGCCAGCAGCCCTGGCGGGCGGCTAAATTCACCCCTCCACTTT. Residues: CASSPGGRLNSPLHF.

The chain couples TRBV18 to TRBJ1-5; D gene uncertain. The CDR3 is 14 amino acids. Looked up from germline, CDR1 is KGHSH and CDR2 is LQKENI. The V gene lost 3 bases and the J gene lost 2 bases, with 8 bases spanning the gap. The CDR3 DNA follows: TGTGCCAGCTCACCTAACATCGGCAATCAGCCCCAGCATTTT. It specifies CASSPNIGNQPQHF.

The rearrangement joins TRBV11-2 to TRBJ2-1, with TRBD2 as a possible D gene (5 bases). The CDR3 is 15 residues long. CDR1 SGHAT and CDR2 FQNNGV come from the germline V gene. Trimming took 6 bases from V and 4 from J, leaving 16 bases between them. CDR3 DNA sequence: TGTGCCAGCAGTCCATTATCGGGGTCATACAATGAGCAGTTCTTC. Protein: CASSPLSGSYNEQFF.

V and J are TRBV21-1 and TRBJ2-7; no check of the table's D call, TRBD1, against the DNA was made. TRBV21-1 is assigned pseudogene status. CDR3 size: 17 residues. This CDR3 reads CASRSILRGNPTYEQYF. CDR3 DNA sequence: TGTGCCAGCAGATCCATCCTCAGGGGGAACCCAACCTACGAGCAGTACTTC.

This CDR3 reads CASSGPWGSSSGANVLTF. The CDR3 bases are TGTGCCAGTAGCGGGCCGTGGGGCTCGAGCTCTGGGGCCAACGTCCTGACTTTC. The chain links TRBV19 to TRBJ2-6, with D possibly TRBD1 on 5 matching bases. Trimming pared 6 bases from V and 0 bases from J, leaving 18 bases between. The germline V gene encodes CDR1 LNHDA and CDR2 SQIVND (reference sequence). The CDR3 has 18 residues.

This clone has just one count. CDR3 nucleotides: TGTGCCAGCTCACCACCAGGGGGCTCAACCGGGGAGCTGTTTTTT. Amino acid sequence: CASSPPGGSTGELFF. The rearrangement uses TRBV18 and TRBJ2-2; TRBD1 matches at 7 bases. With V trimmed by 0 bases and J by 5 bases, 3 bases remained unmatched. Germline V gene lookup returns CDR1 KGHSH and CDR2 LQKENI. The CDR3 totals 15 residues.

The chain uses TRBV2 and TRBJ2-7, with 8 bases matching TRBD1. Germline V gene data show CDR1 as SNHLY and CDR2 as FYNNEI. V shed 8 bases, J shed 0 bases, and the junction held 9 bases outside the gene matches. This CDR3 is built from 15 residues. CDR3 nucleotides: TGTGCCAGCGGTCGGACAGGGCTTAGCTCCTACGAGCAGTACTTC. Its translation: CASGRTGLSSYEQYF.

The chain joins TRBV15 to TRBJ1-5, with D possibly matching TRBD1 (5 bases). V dropped 0 bases and J dropped 2 bases, with 5 bases sitting between them. The CDR3 runs 14 residues. The V gene's germline CDR1 is LNHNV and CDR2 YYDKDF (reference sequence). The CDR3 reads CATSREGGNQPQHF. CDR3 DNA sequence: TGTGCCACCAGCAGAGAAGGGGGCAATCAGCCCCAGCATTTT.

The chain links TRBV5-1 to TRBJ2-1; 9 positions match TRBD2. CDR3 length equals 17 residues. With V trimmed by 4 bases and J by 2 bases, 10 bases remained unmatched. CDR1 and CDR2 (germline): SGHRS, YFSETQ. CDR3 in amino acids: CASSPPSSGNPYNEQFF. The DNA for the CDR3 is TGCGCCAGCAGCCCCCCTTCTAGCGGGAACCCCTACAATGAGCAGTTCTTC.

The chain uses TRBV27 and TRBJ2-5; the match to TRBD1 covers 8 bases. With 4 bases clipped from V and 5 bases from J, the junction kept 3 bases outside the gene matches. CDR1 is MNHEY, CDR2 SMNVEV, per germline (reference sequence). This CDR3 is built from 13 residues. CDR3 in DNA: TGTGCCAGCAGTTCCACAGGGGGGGAGACCCAGTACTTC. Its translation: CASSSTGGETQYF.

In this sample, this clone turned up once. The chain employs TRBV30 and TRBJ2-7; possibly TRBD2 for D (5 bases). The CDR3 covers 11 residues. CDR1 is GTSNPN and CDR2 is SVGIG in the germline V gene (reference sequence). Trimming took off 0 bases at V and 9 bases at J, with 9 bases between the two ends. The CDR3 reads CAWSVHEGQYF. CDR3 DNA: TGTGCCTGGAGTGTACACGAGGGGCAGTACTTC.

The rearrangement uses TRBV30 and TRBJ2-3; the match to TRBD2 covers 12 bases. V was pared by 6 bases and J by 3 bases, with 4 bases of the junction left unmatched. The CDR3 consists of 14 residues. Germline CDR1 GTSNPN, CDR2 SVGIG (reference sequence). Written as DNA, the CDR3 is TGTGCCTGTAATCTAGCGGGGGGGACAGATACGCAGTATTTT. It specifies CACNLAGGTDTQYF.

The sample holds one count of this clone. V and J are TRBV18 and TRBJ1-1; D gene ambiguous. Germline CDR1 KGHSH, CDR2 LQKENI. The CDR3 has 13 amino acids. Trimming took off 1 base at V and 6 bases at J, with 9 bases between the two ends. CDR3 sequence: CASSPLPGSEAFF. In DNA, the CDR3 is TGTGCCAGCTCACCACTACCCGGGTCTGAAGCTTTCTTT.

This rearrangement joins TRBV7-2 to TRBJ1-5; D is possibly TRBD1 (5 bases). Per germline, CDR1 SGHTA and CDR2 FQGNSA. The germline V and J ends were trimmed by 1 base and 2 bases, with 9 bases remaining between them. The CDR3 is made up of 15 amino acids. The CDR3 is CASSLEGLGNQPQHF. CDR3 in DNA: TGTGCCAGCAGCTTAGAGGGACTAGGCAATCAGCCCCAGCATTTT.

This chain links TRBV19 with TRBJ1-1, with D possibly TRBD1 on 5 matching bases. V gave up 3 bases and J gave up 0 bases, with 8 bases separating them. The CDR3 runs to 14 residues. Germline assignment: CDR1 LNHDA and CDR2 SQIVND (reference sequence). The CDR3 here is CASSMGRVNTEAFF. Here the CDR3 DNA reads TGTGCCAGTAGTATGGGGCGGGTGAACACTGAAGCTTTCTTT.

The rearrangement uses TRBV10-3 and TRBJ1-5, with D unresolved. The germline CDR1 and CDR2 sequences are ENHRY and SYGVKD. The germline V and J ends were trimmed by 3 bases and 2 bases, with 11 bases remaining between them. This CDR3 spans 15 amino acids. CDR3 protein: CAISDRSSRNQPQHF. The CDR3 bases are TGTGCCATCAGTGACCGCAGCAGTCGCAATCAGCCCCAGCATTTT.

The chain employs TRBV9 and TRBJ2-2; TRBD1 might be the D (5 bases). The length of the CDR3 is 15 residues. The germline V and J ends were trimmed by 0 bases and 4 bases, with 10 bases remaining between them. CDR1 and CDR2 from the germline V gene are SGDLS and YYNGEE. CDR3 coding DNA: TGTGCCAGCAGCGTAGAGTCAAGGGGCACCGGGGAGCTGTTTTTT. Translating it yields CASSVESRGTGELFF.

The J gene is TRBJ2-7, the V gene TRBV7-2; TRBD1 matches 7 bases. Germline V gene lookup returns CDR1 SGHTA and CDR2 FQGNSA. This CDR3 spans 15 amino acids. After removal of 5 bases from V and 2 bases from J, the junction contained 9 bases not matched to a gene. CDR3 loop: CASSARAGTAYEQYF. The CDR3 region has the DNA TGTGCCAGCAGCGCCCGGGCCGGGACAGCCTACGAGCAGTACTTC.

The chain couples TRBV7-2 to TRBJ2-6; a possible D gene is TRBD1 (5 bases). V lost 4 bases, J lost 2 bases, and 12 bases lay in between. CDR3 length: 16 amino acids. Germline V lookup: CDR1 SGHTA, CDR2 FQGNSA. CDR3 bases: TGTGCCAGCAGCTGGGTTCAAGGGGCTGGGGCCAACGTCCTGACTTTC. Amino acids: CASSWVQGAGANVLTF.

The chain has TRBV30 and TRBJ2-5; possible D gene TRBD2, 8 bases. CDR3 length: 12 residues. Germline values: CDR1 GTSNPN, CDR2 SVGIG (reference sequence). V lost 5 bases and J lost 13, with 20 bases in between. CDR3 sequence (DNA): TGTGCCTGGGGAGTGCGGGGGGACAGTGCGTACTTC. Protein sequence: CAWGVRGDSAYF.

This chain connects TRBV10-1 to TRBJ1-2; a possible D gene is TRBD1 (6 bases). V was pared by 0 bases and J by 9 bases, with 11 bases between. The germline V gene encodes CDR1 WNHNN and CDR2 SYGVQD (reference sequence). CDR3 length equals 13 residues. The CDR3 DNA reads TGCGCCAGCAGTGAGTCGAGGGGGACTAGCTACACCTTC. Protein product: CASSESRGTSYTF.

The J gene is TRBJ2-7, the V gene TRBV10-3; the D is unclear. The V gene lost 2 bases and the J gene lost 5 bases, with 16 bases spanning the gap. CDR1 and CDR2 (germline): ENHRY, SYGVKD. This CDR3 has 15 amino acids. CDR3 DNA: TGTGCCATCAGTGAGGTGCTACCCACATCCGACGAGCAGTACTTC. Encoded protein: CAISEVLPTSDEQYF.

The chain combines TRBV19 with TRBJ1-5; TRBD1 matches at 7 bases. CDR1 LNHDA and CDR2 SQIVND come from the germline V gene (reference sequence). This CDR3 is built from 18 residues. Trimming cost V 4 bases and J 4 bases; bases outside gene matches: 16. The CDR3 here is CASSTSTGRQGRNQPQHF. The DNA for the CDR3 is TGTGCCAGTAGTACCTCCACCGGCCGACAGGGAAGGAATCAGCCCCAGCATTTT.

The chain couples TRBV18 to TRBJ2-3; possible D gene TRBD2, 5 bases. This CDR3 has 16 amino acids. Germline CDR1 KGHSH, CDR2 LQKENI. With 3 bases removed from V and 7 bases from J, the gap between germline ends came to 20 bases. The CDR3 nucleotides are TGTGCCAGCTCACCCTCGGTCTCCGAGGGTGGGTATACGCAGTATTTT. This codes for CASSPSVSEGGYTQYF.